Here is one T cell receptor beta chain with its context. Its recognized antigen is unknown. Base qualities were left out, and no much larger clone turns up one base away. Genomic DNA was extracted from sorted cells for sequencing of the TCRbeta CDR3 region. The immunoSEQ Assay was used to sequence the TCRbeta CDR3 regions. TCRdb retrieved this table from immuneACCESS and kept in-frame rearrangements only. Not all clones are present; in checked studies, unresolved V genes account for under half, and no reason is known for the remainder. Here the sample has about 30,000 clones; around 85% occur a single time. The top ten clonotypes cover approximately 10% of the sample. The V end loses 6 bases and the J end loses 5 bases, and a stretch of 10 bases separates them. Including the terminal cysteine and phenylalanine, the CDR3 comprises 13 residues. Only the CDR3 portion is preserved as DNA: 39 bases, with reading frame beginning at the first base. Sequences ENHRY (CDR1) and SYGVKD (CDR2) are obtained from the germline V gene.

The sample is drawn from a study of OX40 agonist ivuxolimab in advanced cancers. Describing the broader study: Ivuxolimab was an agonistic, fully human IgG2 monoclonal antibody directed against OX40 (CD134), a costimulatory receptor. Intravenous ivuxolimab was administered to patients every 2 weeks at six dose levels: 0.01, 0.1, 0.3, 1.5, 3 and 10 mg/kg. Of the roughly 54 dose-escalation patients, hepatocellular carcinoma was present in about 19, melanoma in around 15, renal cell carcinoma in 9 and head and neck cancer in 9. In the dose-escalation cohort, approximately 82% of patients were male, and the mean age was approximately 60 years, with a range of about 23 to 85. Patients were allowed to have had prior anti-PD-1, anti-PD-L1 or anti-CTLA-4 therapy, and approximately 40% of the dose-escalation patients had previously received checkpoint inhibitors. Partial responses occurred in three dose-escalation patients: two with cutaneous melanoma and one with hepatocellular carcinoma. Peripheral TCRbeta sequencing was intended to test whether TCR sequence diversity was altered and clonal T-cell expansion was caused by ivuxolimab. The paper describes the monotherapy dose-escalation part (N of about 55 patients) of the phase I trial of ivuxolimab. The paper's findings and limits, for the study overall: Low levels of normalized T-cell clonal expansion were also seen in some patients who did not respond. Antigen specificity was not determined for the clonally expanded peripheral T cells. After ivuxolimab, CD8+ T cells had more expanded clones than CD4+ T cells on average. In partial responders in the 0.1-3.0 mg/kg groups, normalized peripheral clonal expansion was found to be among the lowest, especially among CD8+ T cells. At doses from 0.1 to 3.0 mg/kg, clonal expansion was seen in both CD4+ and CD8+ blood T cells between baseline and week 6.

Patients with autoimmune disease history or receiving systemic immunosuppression were excluded from the trial. In every dose cohort, peripheral blood was drawn for TCR sequencing at baseline, cycle 4 day 1, and cycle 7 day 1. The samples were taken from a phase I, first-in-human, multicenter, open-label dose-escalation trial of ivuxolimab. Adults with locally advanced or metastatic melanoma, renal cell, hepatocellular, or head and neck squamous cell carcinoma were enrolled in the trial. Before TCR sequencing, CD4+ T cells and CD8+ T cells from peripheral blood were sorted into separate populations.

The source was CD4+ or CD8+ T cells sorted from blood, collected in a trial of the OX40 agonist ivuxolimab. The chain uses TRBV10-3 and TRBJ1-4; a tentative D call is TRBD1 (6 bases match). This TCR came from an adult with an advanced solid tumor such as melanoma, head and neck, liver or kidney cancer. The nucleotides read TGTGCCATCAGGGGACATCAGAATGAAAAACTGTTTTTT. This translates into CAIRGHQNEKLFF.